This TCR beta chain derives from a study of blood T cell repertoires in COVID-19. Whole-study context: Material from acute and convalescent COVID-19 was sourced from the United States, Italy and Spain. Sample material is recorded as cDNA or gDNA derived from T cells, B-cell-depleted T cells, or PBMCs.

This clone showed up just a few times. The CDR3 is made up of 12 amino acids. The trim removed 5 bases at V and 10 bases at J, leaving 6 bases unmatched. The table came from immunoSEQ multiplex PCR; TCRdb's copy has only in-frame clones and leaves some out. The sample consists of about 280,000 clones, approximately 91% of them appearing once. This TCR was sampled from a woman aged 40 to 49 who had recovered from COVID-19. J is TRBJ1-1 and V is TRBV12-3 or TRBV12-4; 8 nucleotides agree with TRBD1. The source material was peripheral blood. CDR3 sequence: CASSPPTGVAFF. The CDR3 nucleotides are TGTGCCAGCAGTCCCCCGACAGGGGTAGCTTTCTTT.